This section outlines one T cell receptor (beta chain) sequence together with its context. What it recognizes is unknown. Sorting was done in triplicate for each CD8+ T cell subset (roughly 300,000 cells each). The method, 5' RACE with UMI labels, was used to prepare the TRB cDNA libraries. One entry per CDR3 protein, without DNA, is what TCRdb gives after re-calling the 5' RACE reads. This sample's table reports about 5,800 distinct CDR3 sequences. The data belong to a study of CXCR3-negative and CXCR3-positive naive CD8 T cells. Study details: Summed over all libraries, TRB reads came to 130 million to 150 million, with about 1.5 +/- 0.3 million per library.

Whole-study results and caveats: Naive cells positive for CXCR3 carried more hydrophobic TRB CDR3s than CXCR3-negative ones. PBMCs showed partially decreased CXCR3 expression after cryopreservation, and most assays used fresh PBMCs. In both naive subsets diversity was comparably high, whereas memory CD8+ cells showed much lower diversity.

In germline, CDR1 is SQVTM, CDR2 ANQGSEA. This CDR3 spans 12 amino acids. This TCR derives from a human donor in good health. Some clones in this sample may be carry-over from other donors' samples. V is TRBV29-1 and J is TRBJ1-2. The specimen was naive CXCR3+ CD8+ T cells from blood. The subset denotes: CD45RO-CCR7+CD27+CD95- naive CD8+ T cells expressing CXCR3 (TNR3+). The chain's CDR3 is CSVEAGTYGYTF.